These T cell receptor beta chains were read from a single sample in a study of T cell repertoires in cytomegalovirus infection. These receptors lack a known antigen. Each CDR3 protein gets one entry after TCRdb re-called the reads with MiXCR. The sample shows about 830,000 distinct CDR3 sequences, 30% to 35% of them seen only once. The specimen was cultured CD8+ T cells from PBMCs, collected from culture after CMV antigen stimulation. Every receptor here comes from a human donor in good health (CMV status not recorded). Some clones in this sample may be carry-over from other donors' samples. Each CDR3 is given without its conserved first and last residue. Some rows have no size entry. The others give once, few or many, or a class for an expanded clone.

v_call	j_call	clone_size	cdr3_aa
TRBV27	TRBJ2-2	few	ASTGGIGSGELF
TRBV7-2	TRBJ2-3	few	ASTSSGGAGDTQY
TRBV7-2	TRBJ2-7	NA	ASSLAGGPEQY
TRBV7-8	TRBJ1-1	many	ASSLPIGRLRDTEAF
TRBV7-9	TRBJ2-5	few	ASSLLGTSGPQETQY
TRBV19	TRBJ2-1	few	ASSPPTGQLYNEQF
TRBV7-9	TRBJ2-3	few	ASSLRVAGTDTQY
TRBV4-1	TRBJ2-2	NA	ASSLLGGGWSGELF
TRBV5-8	TRBJ1-3	NA	ARGYGTGEVGLSGNTIY
TRBV20-1	TRBJ1-6	NA	SAGTGKVRINSPLH
TRBV10-2	TRBJ2-7	NA	ASSSPLTYEQY
TRBV19	TRBJ1-1	few	ASSSQHRGLNTEAF
TRBV7-2	TRBJ1-1	many	ASSLKGRGRVTEAF
TRBV28	TRBJ1-6	NA	ASTPEGDNSPLH
TRBV27	TRBJ1-1	few	ASSWAANTEAF
TRBV7-2	TRBJ1-1	many	ASSLGTQLGGTEAF
TRBV2	TRBJ2-7	NA	ASRASNYEQN
TRBV4-1	TRBJ2-4	NA	ASSQNRDRKNIQY
TRBV6-2/TRBV6-3	TRBJ2-1	few	AISAGTYNEQF
TRBV6-9	TRBJ1-5	NA	ASKGKGSNQPQH
TRBV6-6	TRBJ2-5	NA	ASSYSLSAQY
TRBV29-1	TRBJ2-2	NA	SVPASTGANTGELF
TRBV28	TRBJ2-3	NA	ASSFNRVSTDTQY
TRBV6-2/TRBV6-3	TRBJ1-1	NA	ASSYLWDRAFEAF
TRBV7-2	TRBJ2-3	many	ASSHGLAGGRTDTQY
TRBV9	TRBJ1-2	NA	ASSVEAATFYGYT
TRBV7-2	TRBJ2-2	many	ASSLGGDEFYPNTGELF
TRBV2	TRBJ2-3	few	ASSEWDADSTDTQY
TRBV19	TRBJ1-1	few	ASRGNRGYRDTEAF
TRBV20-1	TRBJ2-5	NA	SASRTSGGASEETQY
TRBV5-6	TRBJ1-1	NA	ASSLQGVGAF
TRBV27	TRBJ1-4	NA	ASSPLPMVDEKLF
TRBV27	TRBJ2-3	NA	ASSLSRRGRDTQY
TRBV7-9	TRBJ2-7	few	ASSLIGISYEQY
TRBV7-4	TRBJ2-5	few	ASSLVVGPSGETQY
TRBV7-2	TRBJ1-6	many	ASSLAGEFSPLH
TRBV7-6	TRBJ2-3	many	ASSPTPDTQY
TRBV6-5	TRBJ2-1	NA	ASSFTWGGSYNEQF
TRBV7-9	TRBJ2-5	many	ASSLEGSQETQY
TRBV7-8	TRBJ2-4	few	ASSPSLAPKNIQY
TRBV27	TRBJ1-3	NA	ASSLDRNTIY
TRBV12-3/TRBV12-4	TRBJ2-4	few	ASTLGGGSVAKNIQY
TRBV5-1	TRBJ2-2	few	ASSWMDPTGGAGLTGELF
TRBV11-1	TRBJ1-2	many	ASSAGTEERYGYT
TRBV6-6	TRBJ1-3	NA	ASSYPPGQGFGNTIY
TRBV4-3	TRBJ2-6	NA	ASSQATTGFNGANVLT
TRBV7-9	TRBJ2-3	many	ASSGSGGATDTQY
TRBV5-1	TRBJ2-3	NA	ASSLAVASGADTQY
TRBV7-3	TRBJ1-2	NA	ASSLGQGYRTEGYT
TRBV7-6	TRBJ2-5	few	ASSPEYLGGETQY
TRBV25-1	TRBJ2-1	NA	ASSVGTPFVF
TRBV9	TRBJ2-3	NA	ASSPKGGLPDTQY
TRBV7-3	TRBJ2-1	NA	ASSLNAGSHGAYNEQF
TRBV12-5	TRBJ2-2	few	ASGPQGAGELF
TRBV6-5	TRBJ2-5	NA	ASSYTGGWETQY